A single sample gave rise to the 9 T cell receptor beta chains below, sequenced in a study of CD8 T cells in ankylosing spondylitis. These TCRs' antigens remain unknown. Study observations and caveats: What seemed typical of ankylosing spondylitis blood was a TCR beta motif built from 7 or 8 highly homologous variants.

MiXCR, applied by TCRdb to the 5' RACE reads, yields one record per CDR3 protein. The table records more than 600,000 distinct CDR3 sequences, under 20% of them present only once. The source material was blood, either unsorted or a sorted T cell fraction (not recorded which). The receptors derive from a male donor with ankylosing spondylitis.

The J gene is TRBJ2-7, the V gene TRBV24-1; 7 bases fit TRBD1. After removal of 4 bases from V and 3 bases from J, the junction contained 11 bases not matched to a gene. The CDR3 loop spans 16 amino acids. The germline gives CDR1 KGHDR, CDR2 SFDVKD. The chain's CDR3 is CATSDSSGTANYEQYF. CDR3 in DNA: TGTGCCACCAGTGACTCCTCCGGGACAGCCAACTACGAGCAGTACTTC.

The chain joins TRBV12-3 or TRBV12-4 to TRBJ2-5; possible D gene TRBD2, 6 bases. The CDR3 runs to 14 residues. Trimming cost V 5 bases and J 2 bases, with 12 bases left between them. The CDR3 DNA sequence: TGTGCCAGCAGTGGGGACTGGTCACAAGAGACCCAGTACTTC. It is translated as CASSGDWSQETQYF.

In its sample, this clonotype was seen a few times. J is TRBJ2-1 and V is TRBV6-5; D gene unclear. Trimming removed 7 bases from V and 9 bases from J, with 10 bases in between. This CDR3 region has 11 residues. Germline CDR1 MNHEY, CDR2 SVGAGI. The CDR3 DNA follows: TGTGCCAGCAACGGTTATGGTGAGCAGTTCTTC. Translation gives CASNGYGEQFF.

The chain uses TRBV5-8 and TRBJ2-7, with D hard to call. The CDR3 runs 16 residues. Per germline, CDR1 SGHTS and CDR2 YDEGEE. V was shortened by 3 bases and J by 5 bases, with 21 bases between the two germline ends. The CDR3 protein is CASSWADRLLRDEQYF. CDR3 DNA: TGTGCCAGCAGCTGGGCGGACCGACTTCTTAGGGACGAGCAGTACTTC. Supplemented by reference TRBV5-8 and TRBJ2-7, the full variable domain reads EAGVTQSPTHLIKTRGQQATLRCSPISGHTSVYWYQQALGLGLQFLLWYDEGEERNRGNFPPRFSGRQFPNYSSELNVNALELEDSALYLCASSWADRLLRDEQYFGPGTRLTVT.

This clonotype was picked up many times. This rearrangement joins TRBV12-3 or TRBV12-4 to TRBJ2-7; weak D call: TRBD1 (6 bases). The CDR3 is 13 residues long. Trimming shortened V by 8 bases and J by 4 bases, and 15 bases separated the two germline ends. CDR3: CASGVPGEYEQYF. As DNA, the CDR3 is TGTGCCAGCGGAGTCCCAGGGGAGTACGAGCAGTACTTC.

This clonotype has only a few counts. The rearrangement joins TRBV29-1 to TRBJ2-1; D gene unclear. Germline values: CDR1 SQVTM, CDR2 ANQGSEA. The CDR3 contains 14 residues. Trimming removed 3 bases at V and 0 bases at J, with 9 bases between. CDR3 residues: CSVEYSSSYNEQFF. The CDR3 DNA follows: TGCAGCGTTGAGTACAGCAGCTCCTACAATGAGCAGTTCTTC.

The genes are TRBV15 and TRBJ2-1; 8 bases line up with TRBD2. Germline assignment: CDR1 LNHNV and CDR2 YYDKDF (reference sequence). With V trimmed by 11 bases and J by 0 bases, 9 bases remained unmatched. CDR3 size: 15 residues. The CDR3 sequence: CAPGGAINSYNEQFF. In DNA form, the CDR3 reads TGTGCCCCGGGGGGGGCAATTAACTCCTACAATGAGCAGTTCTTC.

This chain connects TRBV7-6 to TRBJ1-4, with D unclear. V gave up 0 bases and J gave up 0 bases, with 11 bases separating them. Germline loops: CDR1 SGHVS, CDR2 FNYEAQ. CDR3 size: 17 residues. The CDR3 sequence: CASSLAVQASTNEKLFF. CDR3 DNA: TGTGCCAGCAGCTTAGCTGTTCAGGCGTCAACTAATGAAAAACTGTTTTTT.

V usage is TRBV5-1 and J usage is TRBJ1-1, with D possibly matching TRBD1 (5 bases). The CDR3 consists of 16 residues. Looked up from germline, CDR1 is SGHRS and CDR2 is YFSETQ. Trimming removed 4 bases from V and 2 bases from J, with 18 bases in between. The CDR3 DNA reads TGCGCCAGCAGCCCGACCCGGGGAGGGGAAAACACTGAAGCTTTCTTT. It is translated as CASSPTRGGENTEAFF.